This T cell receptor (beta chain) was sequenced for a study of T cells after yellow fever vaccination. The overall study: Any fraction with a low cell number was prepared using SMART-Seq v4 Ultra Low Input.

MiXCR was run by TCRdb on the 5' RACE reads, yielding one entry per CDR3 protein. The sample lists around 320,000 distinct CDR3 sequences, under 9% occurring once. Study results and limitations: It was the secondary response that reached its peak faster, day 5 versus 15, but it was weaker.

This CDR3 is built from 14 residues. V was shortened by 2 bases and J by 6 bases, with 10 bases between the two germline ends. CDR1 is MNHNY, CDR2 SVGAGI, per germline (reference sequence). This clonotype was observed a handful of times. Its antigen is unidentified. This chain links TRBV6-6 with TRBJ1-4; D possibly corresponds to TRBD1 (5 bases). The source was CD4+ T cells sorted from PBMCs, collected 5 days after the yellow fever booster vaccination. This clonotype was sampled from a man aged 18 to 35 who received the YFV17D yellow fever vaccine. DNA for the CDR3: TGTGCCAGCAGTTACAGAGGGGTCTATGAAAAACTGTTTTTT. Protein: CASSYRGVYEKLFF.